The T cell receptor (beta chain) under discussion was sequenced for a study of glioma-infiltrating T cells. Findings of the study overall: Tissue and blood shared very few CDR3 sequences. Signature shared blood CDR3 motifs were enriched in low-divergence and depleted in high-divergence patients. Above-expected tissue-blood divergence occurred in all gliomas, most in low-grade ones.

The germline V gene encodes CDR1 SGHAT and CDR2 FQNNGV. V shed 2 bases, J shed 2 bases, and the junction held 6 bases outside the gene matches. CDR3 size: 16 residues. This clonotype has only a few counts. Its antigen is currently unknown. The iRepertoire nested amplicon-rescue multiplex PCR amplified TCR alpha and beta CDR3s from RNA. TCRdb called the multiplex PCR reads again in MiXCR, with one record for every CDR3 protein. The sample yields about 400,000 distinct CDR3 sequences, around 45% seen once. The genes are TRBV11-2 and TRBJ2-3; 8 bases are shared with TRBD1. The receptor was isolated from a human donor with low-grade glioma or glioblastoma, undergoing nonglioma brain surgery, or in good health (not recorded which). The sequencing input was glioma tissue, nonneoplastic brain tissue, or PBMCs (not recorded which). This CDR3 is CASSLSAGGSTDTQYF. The CDR3 bases are TGTGCCAGCAGCTTAAGTGCAGGGGGCTCCACAGATACGCAGTATTTT.